Sequencing of this T cell receptor beta chain was carried out in a study of blood T cell repertoires in COVID-19. As for the study in general: The study drew acute and convalescent COVID-19 samples from the United States, Italy and Spain. T cells, B-cell-depleted T cells, or PBMCs provided the cDNA or gDNA that served as material.

In the original workflow: Counts of nucleated cells, estimated from reference gene primer amplification, were obtained. Libraries were prepared by immunoSEQ multiplex PCR; TCRdb keeps only in-frame clonotypes and omits some of them. V and J calls and clone size come straight from that table; D and trimming were deduced from the DNA. Among 250,000 to 350,000 clones listed, 75% to 90% were seen once. The V gene's germline CDR1 is SGHKS and CDR2 YYEKEE (reference sequence). The CDR3 loop spans 14 amino acids. Trimming shortened V by 4 bases and J by 5 bases, and 15 bases separated the two germline ends.

The chain combines TRBV5-5 with TRBJ1-2, with D possibly being TRBD1 (6 bases). This sequence was found in a woman aged 60-70 years with acute or convalescent COVID-19. The material sequenced was peripheral blood. CDR3: CASSPPQGLYGYTF. For the CDR3, the DNA is TGTGCCAGCAGCCCCCCCCAGGGGTTGTATGGCTACACCTTC. Variable domain in full (rest from reference TRBV5-5 and TRBJ1-2): DAGVTQSPTHLIKTRGQQVTLRCSPISGHKSVSWYQQVLGQGPQFIFQYYEKEERGRGNFPDRFSARQFPNYSSELNVNALLLGDSALYLCASSPPQGLYGYTFGSGTRLTVV.